The entry that follows covers one T cell receptor (beta chain) sequence. This clone was recorded once. Its antigen is currently not known. No base-level quality is on record; no much larger clone is a single base apart. The data were obtained in a study of blood T cell repertoires in COVID-19 (TCRdb year 2020). Context from the whole study: Collaborator samples came from the United States, Italy and Spain and covered acute and convalescent phases of COVID-19. The material from the prospective study consisted of cDNA or gDNA derived from T cells, B-cell-depleted T cells, or PBMCs. The dataset comprised deeply sampled blood TCRbeta repertoires from subjects exposed to, actively infected with, or recovered from COVID-19. A freely available public database, intended as a resource for researchers studying the immune response to SARS-CoV-2, is where the repertoires were released. The samples were drawn from the first 160 participants of the ongoing ImmuneRACE study and from some 1,300 subjects provided by 6 global collaborators. Nearly every sample came with metadata listing a de-identified subject ID, COVID-19 status, age in years and sex. Where available, HLA class I and class II types were obtained from metadata supplied by the sample provider rather than from assay-based typing.

There are 19 amino acids in the CDR3, from cysteine to phenylalanine inclusive. Of all the DNA, just the CDR3 is kept, 57 bases in frame from base 1. Study-level results and caveats: How much clinical and demographic metadata was included differed by source and by participant, and the metadata was provided uncurated.

Each collaborating institution followed its own protocols to collect whole blood in K2EDTA tubes. For TCRbeta analysis, collaborators shipped samples as frozen whole blood, isolated PBMCs, or DNA extracted from either of those sample types. TCRbeta CDR3 regions were amplified from genomic DNA by means of the immunoSEQ Assay, a bias-controlled multiplex PCR. In the authors' own workflow: The number of nucleated cells in each sample was estimated from the amplification of reference gene primers within the assay. To quantify the absolute abundance of each unique TCRbeta CDR3 rearrangement, sequence reads were collapsed and filtered. For each sample, productive Simpson clonality was calculated as the square root of Simpson's diversity index over productive rearrangements. In TCRdb, the immuneACCESS table is reduced to in-frame sequences with V and J assigned. These tables do not hold every clone; where another copy was compared, an unresolved V gene accounts for under half, and the others remain unexplained. V, J and clone size are taken as reported in that table, and D and trimming were inferred from the DNA itself. The sample table records 200,000 to 300,000 clones; around 90% of these occur just once. Of the sample, 0.7% is held by the ten largest clones.

The sequenced sample consisted of peripheral blood. The receptor chain draws on TRBV12-2 and TRBJ2-5; the tabulated D call, TRBD2, remains unverified against the DNA. TRBV12-2 is designated a pseudogene. The sequence came from a human donor in a cohort sampled during active COVID-19. The CDR3 has the sequence CASRLGEVTGSRDLETQYF. In nucleotides, the sequence is TGTGCAAGTCGCTTAGGAGAGGTGACGGGGTCGCGGGACCTAGAGACCCAGTACTTC.